A selection of T cell receptor beta chains follows, all from one sample in a study of cytomegalovirus exposure and HLA in healthy donors. Clones were read by immunoSEQ multiplex PCR, and TCRdb kept only the in-frame ones, dropping some. The table shows over 150,000 clones, with around 76% occurring only once. Sample: PBMCs. These receptors were obtained from a girl between 10 and 17 years old in good health and CMV-seropositive. Both conserved end residues are trimmed from each CDR3.

v_gene,j_gene,CDR3aa
TRBV7-2,TRBJ2-7,ASSLVAGRAEEQY
TRBV7-8,TRBJ2-7,ASSLAPTETSGRTYEQY
TRBV9,TRBJ2-2,ASSEPGWTGELF
TRBV7-9,TRBJ1-2,ASSGTGVYGYT
TRBV7-2,TRBJ1-2,ASRDRGRGGYGYT
TRBV2,TRBJ2-1,ASSERQEQF
TRBV7-2,TRBJ1-2,ASSPPDRADYGYT
TRBV11-2,TRBJ1-3,ASSLNTGDGNTIY
TRBV2,TRBJ2-7,ASMSEADSYEQY
TRBV28,TRBJ1-2,TSSFVGLKEGYT
TRBV28,TRBJ1-2,ASSLPQNYGYT
TRBV7-2,TRBJ1-2,ASSYGYGYT
TRBV10-3,TRBJ1-1,AISDGTAMNTEAF
TRBV7-9,TRBJ1-1,ASSWTGGTEAF
TRBV10-1,TRBJ2-2,ASSSGSGELF
TRBV28,TRBJ1-1,ASGQGTDTEAF
TRBV10-3,TRBJ2-5,AISESGGGETQY